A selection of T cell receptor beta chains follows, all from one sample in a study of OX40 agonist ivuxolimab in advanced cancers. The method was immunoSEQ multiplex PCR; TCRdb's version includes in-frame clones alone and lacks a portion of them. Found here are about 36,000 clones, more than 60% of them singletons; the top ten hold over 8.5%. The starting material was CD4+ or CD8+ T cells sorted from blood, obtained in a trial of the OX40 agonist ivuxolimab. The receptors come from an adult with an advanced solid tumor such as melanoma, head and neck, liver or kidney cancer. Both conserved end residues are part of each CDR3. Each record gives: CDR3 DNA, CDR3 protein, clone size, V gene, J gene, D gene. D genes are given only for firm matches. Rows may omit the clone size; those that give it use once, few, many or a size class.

DNA: TGTGCCAGCAGCTTGGATGAGGGGACTGAAGCTTTCTTT; CDR3: CASSLDEGTEAFF; size: .; V: TRBV5-6; J: TRBJ1-1; D: .
DNA: TGTGCCAGCAGCCCCAGGGCTACAAGCACAGATACGCAGTATTTT; CDR3: CASSPRATSTDTQYF; size: .; V: TRBV5-4; J: TRBJ2-3; D: .
DNA: TGTGCCAGCCGGAACTCTGGGGCCAACGTCCTGACTTTC; CDR3: CASRNSGANVLTF; size: .; V: TRBV28; J: TRBJ2-6; D: .
DNA: TGTGCCAGTACGCCAGCAGCCTCTGGAAACACCATATATTTT; CDR3: CASTPAASGNTIYF; size: .; V: TRBV19; J: TRBJ1-3; D: .
DNA: TGCGCCAGCAGCTTGGTTCGACTAGCGGGGGGGGCAGATACGCAGTATTTT; CDR3: CASSLVRLAGGADTQYF; size: .; V: TRBV5-1; J: TRBJ2-3; D: TRBD2
DNA: TGCAGCGTTGAAAATAGGGGGTCGGGCACTGAAGCTTTCTTT; CDR3: CSVENRGSGTEAFF; size: .; V: TRBV29-1; J: TRBJ1-1; D: .
DNA: TGTGCCAGCAGCAAGCGAGATACGCAGTATTTT; CDR3: CASSKRDTQYF; size: once; V: TRBV28; J: TRBJ2-3; D: .
DNA: TGTGCTAGTGGTTTGGGTACAGGGTTCTCAACTGAAGCTTTCTTT; CDR3: CASGLGTGFSTEAFF; size: .; V: TRBV12-5; J: TRBJ1-1; D: .
DNA: TGTGCCAGCAGTGTTCGACAGGGAGGTTTGGGTAGGGCTAATGAAAAACTGTTTTTT; CDR3: CASSVRQGGLGRANEKLFF; size: .; V: TRBV6-1; J: TRBJ1-4; D: TRBD1
DNA: TGTGCCAGCAGCTCAACAGGACAGGGAAACTACGAGCAGTACTTC; CDR3: CASSSTGQGNYEQYF; size: once; V: TRBV11-3; J: TRBJ2-7; D: TRBD1
DNA: TGTGCCAGCAGCGACGTGGACAGGGGGCCTGGAAACACCATATATTTT; CDR3: CASSDVDRGPGNTIYF; size: .; V: TRBV7-9; J: TRBJ1-3; D: TRBD1
DNA: TGTGCCAGCAGCTTATCGCGGGGGAGAGACGAGCAGTACTTC; CDR3: CASSLSRGRDEQYF; size: .; V: TRBV7-9; J: TRBJ2-7; D: TRBD2
DNA: TGTGCCAGTAGCATCACCGCCTCAGGGTACCCCTACGAGCAGTACTTC; CDR3: CASSITASGYPYEQYF; size: few; V: TRBV19; J: TRBJ2-7; D: .
DNA: TGTGCCGTACGACAGGGGGTCCAGGGTTCACCCCTCCACTTT; CDR3: CAVRQGVQGSPLHF; size: .; V: TRBV19; J: TRBJ1-6; D: TRBD1
DNA: TGTGCCAGCTCACCACCGAGCAGTGAGACCCAGTACTTC; CDR3: CASSPPSSETQYF; size: .; V: TRBV18; J: TRBJ2-5; D: .
DNA: TGTGCCAGCAGCCGCGGGGGTACGGTCCAGCCCCAGCATTTT; CDR3: CASSRGGTVQPQHF; size: .; V: TRBV14; J: TRBJ1-5; D: .
DNA: TGTGCCTGGGCCCCGCAAGACAATCAGCCCCAGCATTTT; CDR3: CAWAPQDNQPQHF; size: .; V: TRBV30; J: TRBJ1-5; D: .
DNA: TGTGCCAGCAGTTTATCCCAGAGCGGGGGTGGCTACACCTTC; CDR3: CASSLSQSGGGYTF; size: .; V: TRBV28; J: TRBJ1-2; D: .
DNA: TGTGCCAGCAGTTTCTACGTGAACACCGGGGAGCTGTTTTTT; CDR3: CASSFYVNTGELFF; size: few; V: TRBV27; J: TRBJ2-2; D: .
DNA: TGTGCCAGCTCACCGTCTCACAGCAACACTGAAGCTTTCTTT; CDR3: CASSPSHSNTEAFF; size: .; V: TRBV18; J: TRBJ1-1; D: .
DNA: TGTGCCAGCAGCCGGGGACAGCTAAGAGGGGACGAGCAGTACTTC; CDR3: CASSRGQLRGDEQYF; size: .; V: TRBV14; J: TRBJ2-7; D: TRBD1
DNA: TGTGCCAGCACCCCGGGGGGGAGGGACAGGGGACAGCCCCAGCATTTT; CDR3: CASTPGGRDRGQPQHF; size: .; V: TRBV28; J: TRBJ1-5; D: TRBD1
DNA: TGTGCCAGTGGAACAGGGGATAAGAACGAGCAGTACTTC; CDR3: CASGTGDKNEQYF; size: .; V: TRBV19; J: TRBJ2-7; D: TRBD1
DNA: TGTGCCAGTAGTATACGAGGGTGGAAAGGGGCTGGGGCCAACGTCCTGACTTTC; CDR3: CASSIRGWKGAGANVLTF; size: .; V: TRBV19; J: TRBJ2-6; D: .
DNA: TGTGCCAGCAGTTTTACGGGGCTGACTGAAGCTTTCTTT; CDR3: CASSFTGLTEAFF; size: .; V: TRBV27; J: TRBJ1-1; D: .
DNA: TGTGCCAGCAGCCCGGACGGGGGGCGACGCGAGCCCCAGCATTTT; CDR3: CASSPDGGRREPQHF; size: .; V: TRBV7-8; J: TRBJ1-5; D: .
DNA: TGTGCCAGCAGTTACCGTAGCAATCAGCCCCAGCATTTT; CDR3: CASSYRSNQPQHF; size: .; V: TRBV6-6; J: TRBJ1-5; D: .
DNA: TGTGCCAGTAGTATAGGCACCAGCCTCGCTTTGTACAATGAGCAGTTCTTC; CDR3: CASSIGTSLALYNEQFF; size: .; V: TRBV19; J: TRBJ2-1; D: .
DNA: TGTGCCAGCTCACCATTCGCTTTGAACACTGAAGCTTTCTTT; CDR3: CASSPFALNTEAFF; size: .; V: TRBV18; J: TRBJ1-1; D: .
DNA: TGTGCCAGCAGTCTTGGAGGGAACGAGCAGTACTTC; CDR3: CASSLGGNEQYF; size: .; V: TRBV6-5; J: TRBJ2-7; D: .
DNA: TGTGCCGCGGGCGGCCCGACTAGCGGGGTATACACAGATACGCAGTATTTT; CDR3: CAAGGPTSGVYTDTQYF; size: .; V: TRBV2; J: TRBJ2-3; D: TRBD2
DNA: TGTGCCAGCACCCCTCTCAGGACCAGCCAAAATTCACCCCTCCACTTT; CDR3: CASTPLRTSQNSPLHF; size: .; V: TRBV11-2; J: TRBJ1-6; D: .
DNA: TGTGCCAGCAGCTTGAGTGAGACAGGGTATTTCAAAAACATTCAGTACTTC; CDR3: CASSLSETGYFKNIQYF; size: few; V: TRBV5-5; J: TRBJ2-4; D: TRBD1
DNA: TGCGCCAGCAGTCAGAACAACAGCCATATCCTTATCTCTAACTATGGCTACACCTTC; CDR3: CASSQNNSHILISNYGYTF; size: few; V: TRBV23-1; J: TRBJ1-2; D: .
DNA: TGTGCCAGCAGCTTACAGGGTAATCAGCCCCAGCATTTT; CDR3: CASSLQGNQPQHF; size: .; V: TRBV21-1; J: TRBJ1-5; D: .
DNA: TGTGCCAGCAGCCTAGGGGGCCCCACCCAGCCTGAGAACATTCAGTACTTC; CDR3: CASSLGGPTQPENIQYF; size: .; V: TRBV28; J: TRBJ2-4; D: TRBD1
DNA: TGTGCCAGCACCTTAGGGGGTTTAAATGAAAAACTGTTTTTT; CDR3: CASTLGGLNEKLFF; size: .; V: TRBV7-9; J: TRBJ1-4; D: .
DNA: TGTGCCAGCAGCAGGGCGGGACAGATGGGTACTTTCTTT; CDR3: CASSRAGQMGTFF; size: .; V: TRBV7-9; J: TRBJ1-1; D: TRBD1
DNA: TGTGCCAGCAGTTTACAGATGGGAGACCCTATCTACGAGCAGTACTTC; CDR3: CASSLQMGDPIYEQYF; size: .; V: TRBV27; J: TRBJ2-7; D: .
DNA: TGCGCCAGCAGCTTGTTTCAGGGACCAGATACGCAGTATTTT; CDR3: CASSLFQGPDTQYF; size: .; V: TRBV5-1; J: TRBJ2-3; D: .
DNA: TGTGCCAGCAGTTTATACGGGGTCGAGCAGTACTTC; CDR3: CASSLYGVEQYF; size: .; V: TRBV28; J: TRBJ2-7; D: .
DNA: TGCGCCAGCAGCTGGAATCAGGGACAGCCCTACGAGCAGTACTTC; CDR3: CASSWNQGQPYEQYF; size: .; V: TRBV5-1; J: TRBJ2-7; D: TRBD1
DNA: TGTGCCAGCAGGCTCTCGGGGGCCCATGGCTACACCTTC; CDR3: CASRLSGAHGYTF; size: .; V: TRBV7-9; J: TRBJ1-2; D: .
DNA: TGCGCCAGCAGGCGGACAGGGGGTATAACTGAAGCTTTCTTT; CDR3: CASRRTGGITEAFF; size: .; V: TRBV5-1; J: TRBJ1-1; D: TRBD1
DNA: TGTGCCAGCAGCTTAGTAGGGGATAATTCACCCCTCCACTTT; CDR3: CASSLVGDNSPLHF; size: few; V: TRBV7-9; J: TRBJ1-6; D: .
DNA: TGCGCCAGCAGCTTTGAAGAGTCTGGAAACACCATATATTTT; CDR3: CASSFEESGNTIYF; size: .; V: TRBV5-1; J: TRBJ1-3; D: .
DNA: TGCGCCAGCAGTTCGGGATCGACCTTTTGGGACAGCGTCTCCTACGAGCAGTACTTC; CDR3: CASSSGSTFWDSVSYEQYF; size: .; V: TRBV4-1; J: TRBJ2-7; D: TRBD1
DNA: TGTGCCTGGAGTGTGGGGTCTCAAGAGACCCAGTACTTC; CDR3: CAWSVGSQETQYF; size: .; V: TRBV30; J: TRBJ2-5; D: .
DNA: TGCGCCAGCAGCCTGTCCGGGACAGGGGAAAACGAGCAGTACTTC; CDR3: CASSLSGTGENEQYF; size: .; V: TRBV4-1; J: TRBJ2-7; D: TRBD1
DNA: TGTGCCAGCAGCCCGGGGGGCCGTGAGCAGTTCTTC; CDR3: CASSPGGREQFF; size: few; V: TRBV9; J: TRBJ2-1; D: .
DNA: TGTGCCAGCAGCTTAGTCAGGACAGGGACCTTTATTCAGTACTTC; CDR3: CASSLVRTGTFIQYF; size: .; V: TRBV7-8; J: TRBJ2-4; D: TRBD1
DNA: TGTGCCAGCAGTTACTCCGGGGGATTTGAAGCTTTCTTT; CDR3: CASSYSGGFEAFF; size: .; V: TRBV6-6; J: TRBJ1-1; D: .
DNA: TGCAGCTCCCGAGAAGGGGGCGGAACTGAAGCTTTCTTT; CDR3: CSSREGGGTEAFF; size: once; V: TRBV29-1; J: TRBJ1-1; D: TRBD1
DNA: TGTGCCAGCAGCCTCATATCTGGCGGTTCTAACACCGGGGAGCTGTTTTTT; CDR3: CASSLISGGSNTGELFF; size: .; V: TRBV14; J: TRBJ2-2; D: .
DNA: TGTGCCAGCAGACGACTAGCGGGGGGGGAAGAGACCCAGTACTTC; CDR3: CASRRLAGGEETQYF; size: .; V: TRBV2; J: TRBJ2-5; D: TRBD2